Below are 18 T cell receptor beta chains sequenced from a single sample in a study of cytomegalovirus exposure and HLA in healthy donors. With 60 Vbeta and 13 Jbeta primers, the PCR was carried out. Method: immunoSEQ multiplex PCR; TCRdb's copy keeps in-frame clones and lacks some. The sample shows 150,000 to 200,000 clones, 60% to 80% of them seen only once. The sample consisted of PBMCs. The receptors come from a woman aged 35 to 49 in good health and CMV-seropositive.

This chain uses TRBV29-1 with TRBJ2-5, with D possibly matching TRBD2 (5 bases). CDR1 is SQVTM, CDR2 ANQGSEA, per germline. Trimming stripped 6 bases from V and 1 base from J, with 9 bases between. The CDR3 totals 12 residues. The CDR3 protein is CSVRELQETQYF. The CDR3 nucleotides read TGCAGCGTGAGGGAGCTCCAAGAGACCCAGTACTTC.

About this clone: At one end, the junction sequence differs from germline, possibly due to a read error. The chain employs TRBV7-2 and TRBJ1-6; 7 positions agree with TRBD1. This CDR3 spans 16 amino acids. Germline loops: CDR1 SGHTA, CDR2 FQGNSA. The CDR3: CASSLAAGQVNSPLHF. CDR3 nucleotide sequence: TGTGCCAGCAGCCTAGCCGCCGGACAGGTGAATTCACCCCTCCACTTT. Using reference TRBV7-2 and TRBJ1-6 for the parts outside the CDR3, the full variable domain is GAGVSQSPSNKVTEKGKDVELRCDPISGHTALYWYRQSLGQGLEFLIYFQGNSAPDKSGLPSDRFSAERTGGSVSTLTIQRTQQEDSAVYLCASSLAAGQVNSPLHFGNGTRLTVT.

This clone turned up a few times. The rearrangement uses TRBV7-2 and TRBJ2-3; TRBD2 is a possible D gene (6 bases). The CDR3 runs 15 residues. The V gene lost 1 base and the J gene lost 7 bases, with 15 bases spanning the gap. The germline V gene encodes CDR1 SGHTA and CDR2 FQGNSA. The CDR3 bases are TGTGCCAGCAGCTTAGGAACGGGAGTAGCAAATACGCAGTATTTT. As protein: CASSLGTGVANTQYF.

The chain uses TRBV28 and TRBJ2-2; 8 bases line up with TRBD2. Trimming removed 3 bases from V and 4 bases from J; junction bases left unmatched: 4. This CDR3 is 15 amino acids long. The germline V gene encodes CDR1 MDHEN and CDR2 SYDVKM. CDR3 bases: TGTGCCAGCAGTTTGAGGCGGGGGGCCACCGGGGAGCTGTTTTTT. Protein: CASSLRRGATGELFF.

V gene TRBV12-2 combines with J gene TRBJ1-1; TRBD1 reflects the table's D call only, with no check against the DNA. TRBV12-2 is reported as a pseudogene. The CDR3 has 16 residues. The CDR3 loop is CASRLAGSGVGTEAFF. CDR3 coding DNA: TGTGCAAGTCGCTTAGCGGGTTCAGGGGTTGGCACTGAAGCTTTCTTT.

This sequence joins TRBV9 and TRBJ2-1; weak D call: TRBD2 (5 bases). V was pared by 1 base and J by 9 bases, with 20 bases between. Germline CDR1 SGDLS, CDR2 YYNGEE. The CDR3 is 16 residues long. The DNA of the CDR3 is TGTGCCAGCAGCGTATCGGTCGCGGGTATAGGGAGTGAGCAGTTCTTC. Protein sequence: CASSVSVAGIGSEQFF. The full variable domain, completed using reference TRBV9 and TRBJ2-1, is DSGVTQTPKHLITATGQRVTLRCSPRSGDLSVYWYQQSLDQGLQFLIQYYNGEERAKGNILERFSAQQFPDLHSELNLSSLELGDSALYFCASSVSVAGIGSEQFFGPGTRLTVL.

The sample holds one count of this clone. This chain connects TRBV14 to TRBJ2-5, with D tentatively TRBD1 (6 bases). The DNA matches TRBJ2-7 better at its end, which makes the J call doubtful. The CDR3 contains 17 residues. Per germline, CDR1 SGHDN and CDR2 FVKESK. CDR3 sequence: CASSQDAGAKGSYEQYF. The CDR3 DNA follows: TGTGCCAGCAGCCAAGATGCAGGGGCAAAAGGCTCCTACGAGCAGTACTTC.

This clone occurred once. The V gene is TRBV11-3, the J gene TRBJ1-3; TRBD1 might be the D (6 bases). V was pared by 6 bases and J by 1 base, with 16 bases between. Germline V gives CDR1 SGHNT, CDR2 YENEEA. The CDR3 runs 16 residues. In DNA, the CDR3 is TGTGCCAGCAGAGGAAAAGGGACATCTTCTGGAAACACCATATATTTT. It specifies CASRGKGTSSGNTIYF.

The chain carries TRBV7-2 and TRBJ2-7; 7 bases line up with TRBD1. V gave up 1 base and J gave up 1 base; unmatched junction bases: 1. Germline V gene data show CDR1 as SGHTA and CDR2 as FQGNSA. The CDR3 extends over 14 amino acids. CDR3: CASSLEQGSYEQYF. DNA for the CDR3: TGTGCCAGCAGCTTAGAACAGGGGTCCTACGAGCAGTACTTC.

As to this clone: Other DNA variants within this sample encode the same CDR3. CDR3 in amino acids: CASRGQVNQPQHF. The CDR3 DNA reads as TGTGCCAGCAGGGGACAGGTGAATCAGCCCCAGCATTTT. The chain couples TRBV6-5 to TRBJ1-5; the match to TRBD1 covers 8 bases. Germline-derived CDR1 and CDR2 are MNHEY and SVGAGI. The length of the CDR3 is 13 residues. J gave up 4 bases and V 6 bases, and 2 bases lay outside the gene matches.

The V gene is TRBV7-2, the J gene TRBJ2-1; the match to TRBD2 covers 7 bases. CDR3 size: 15 residues. J lost 6 bases, V lost 4 bases, and 9 bases had no gene match. Per the germline V gene, CDR1 is SGHTA and CDR2 is FQGNSA. The CDR3 nucleotides are TGTGCCAGCAGCTCCTACCTAACGGGGGGCAATGAGCAGTTCTTC. Amino acids: CASSSYLTGGNEQFF. Supplemented by reference TRBV7-2 and TRBJ2-1, the full variable domain reads GAGVSQSPSNKVTEKGKDVELRCDPISGHTALYWYRQSLGQGLEFLIYFQGNSAPDKSGLPSDRFSAERTGGSVSTLTIQRTQQEDSAVYLCASSSYLTGGNEQFFGPGTRLTVL.

The gene calls are TRBV5-5 and TRBJ1-1; a possible D gene is TRBD1 (5 bases). The CDR3 totals 16 residues. V was shortened by 0 bases and J by 0 bases, with 12 bases between the two germline ends. CDR1 and CDR2 (germline): SGHKS, YYEKEE (reference sequence). The CDR3 sequence is CASSLARKQVNTEAFF. The CDR3 bases are TGTGCCAGCAGCTTGGCCCGTAAACAGGTGAACACTGAAGCTTTCTTT.

The rearrangement uses TRBV13 and TRBJ2-3; no clear D. Trimming left V 5 bases short and J 1 base short, with 10 bases between. CDR1 PRHDT and CDR2 FYEKMQ come from the germline V gene (reference sequence). This CDR3 region has 14 residues. CDR3 in amino acids: CASSKDRGTDTQYF. CDR3 nucleotides: TGTGCCAGCAGCAAAGACCGGGGCACAGATACGCAGTATTTT.

This sequence joins TRBV6-5 and TRBJ1-2; 8 positions match TRBD1. The CDR3 spans 15 residues. Germline V CDR1 and CDR2: MNHEY, SVGAGI. The trim removed 3 bases at V and 7 bases at J, leaving 10 bases unmatched. CDR3 in amino acids: CASSYSGQGSGGYTF. The CDR3 DNA is TGTGCCAGCAGTTATTCAGGACAGGGAAGTGGTGGCTACACCTTC.

This chain connects TRBV5-4 to TRBJ2-5; 10 bases are a match to TRBD2. Germline trimming cut 2 bases from V and 4 bases from J; bases unmatched to any gene: 8. Germline V CDR1 and CDR2: SGHNT, YYREEE (reference sequence). CDR3 length equals 16 residues. For the CDR3, the DNA is TGTGCCAGCAGCTTAGGGCTAGCGGGGGCCGGAGAGACCCAGTACTTC. Protein: CASSLGLAGAGETQYF.

This sequence joins TRBV6-1 and TRBJ2-1, with D unresolved. The CDR3 contains 16 residues. Germline CDR1 reads MNHNS; CDR2 reads SASEGT. V lost 3 bases and J lost 0, with 12 bases in between. The CDR3 loop reads CASSEYSLSSYNEQFF. The CDR3 bases are TGTGCCAGCAGTGAGTACTCGCTGAGCTCCTACAATGAGCAGTTCTTC.

This clone has a single count. The chain couples TRBV30 to TRBJ2-7; the D gene is possibly TRBD1 (6 bases). The CDR3 is 13 residues long. In germline, CDR1 is GTSNPN, CDR2 SVGIG (reference sequence). Trimming took off 6 bases at V and 1 base at J, with 13 bases between the two ends. In nucleotides, the CDR3 is TGTGCCTGTCGGGACACCCTTTCCTACGAGCAGTACTTC. Protein sequence: CACRDTLSYEQYF.

This clone has more than one count but fewer than ten. The V call is TRBV7-7, the J call TRBJ1-1; D gene ambiguous. Germline V gives CDR1 SSHAT, CDR2 FNYEAQ (reference sequence). The V and J ends lost 5 bases and 3 bases respectively, with 4 bases between them. The CDR3 loop spans 11 amino acids. This CDR3 is CASSPDTEAFF. The CDR3 coding sequence is TGTGCCAGCAGCCCGGACACTGAAGCTTTCTTT.